Following are 30 T cell receptor beta chains from one sample sequenced in a study of T cell responses to AZD1222 COVID-19 vaccine. Sequenced by immunoSEQ multiplex PCR; TCRdb stores in-frame clones only, minus some. The repertoire consists of more than 150,000 clones, with around nine tenths occurring once and the leading ten covering 1.5% to 2%. The starting material was peripheral blood, obtained on day 0 of AZD1222 vaccination. These receptors all come from an adult in good health.

This clone was observed a single time. V and J are TRBV29-1 and TRBJ1-3; D remains ambiguous. This CDR3 region has 13 residues. Deletions cut 1 base from V and 2 bases from J, with 6 bases between. Germline lookup yields CDR1 SQVTM and CDR2 ANQGSEA. The CDR3 DNA follows: TGCAGCGTTGAAGGAGATGCTGGAAACACCATATATTTT. This gives the protein CSVEGDAGNTIYF.

The chain employs TRBV12-3 or TRBV12-4 and TRBJ2-7, with D unclear. With 4 bases removed from V and 0 bases from J, the gap between germline ends came to 7 bases. The CDR3 has 13 amino acids. Here the CDR3 reads CASSWVNSYEQYF. In DNA, the CDR3 is TGTGCCAGCAGTTGGGTCAACTCCTACGAGCAGTACTTC.

V gene TRBV5-1 combines with J gene TRBJ2-7; D call uncertain. Per the germline V gene, CDR1 is SGHRS and CDR2 is YFSETQ. V lost 4 bases and J lost 0, with 11 bases in between. The CDR3 contains 14 residues. DNA for the CDR3: TGCGCCAGCAGCCAAAGAGATAGCTCCTACGAGCAGTACTTC. This encodes CASSQRDSSYEQYF.

The rearrangement links TRBV13 to TRBJ2-5; possibly TRBD2 for D (7 bases). This CDR3 is built from 14 residues. V dropped 5 bases and J dropped 6 bases, with 16 bases sitting between them. Germline CDR1 is PRHDT and CDR2 is FYEKMQ (reference sequence). CDR3 in amino acids: CASSPEGGRKTQYF. Written as DNA, the CDR3 is TGTGCCAGCAGCCCCGAGGGGGGGCGCAAGACCCAGTACTTC. Supplemented by reference TRBV13 and TRBJ2-5, the full variable domain reads AAGVIQSPRHLIKEKRETATLKCYPIPRHDTVYWYQQGPGQDPQFLISFYEKMQSDKGSIPDRFSAQQFSDYHSELNMSSLELGDSALYFCASSPEGGRKTQYFGPGTRLLVL.

The chain links TRBV19 to TRBJ2-5; D is uncertain. V was clipped by 3 bases and J by 2 bases, with 10 bases between them. The CDR3 loop spans 14 amino acids. Looked up from germline, CDR1 is LNHDA and CDR2 is SQIVND (reference sequence). Here the CDR3 reads CASSITWRQETQYF. In DNA, the CDR3 is TGTGCCAGTAGTATCACTTGGCGGCAAGAGACCCAGTACTTC.

The rearrangement uses TRBV6-2 or TRBV6-3 and TRBJ2-4; possibly TRBD2 for D (6 bases). Germline-derived CDR1 and CDR2 are MNHEY and SVGEGT. The CDR3 loop spans 16 amino acids. Trimming pared 3 bases from V and 6 bases from J, leaving 18 bases between. The CDR3 nucleotides are TGTGCCAGCAGTTATTCCATGGAGGGAGCGGGAAACATTCAGTACTTC. Protein sequence: CASSYSMEGAGNIQYF.

In regard to this clone: Different DNA sequences within this sample yield the same CDR3. This chain links TRBV27 with TRBJ1-5; D remains ambiguous. The V gene lost 3 bases and the J gene lost 0 bases, with 3 bases spanning the gap. The CDR3 covers 13 residues. Germline CDR1 MNHEY, CDR2 SMNVEV (reference sequence). CDR3 sequence reads: CASSFSSNQPQHF. CDR3 DNA sequence: TGTGCCAGCAGTTTTAGTAGCAATCAGCCCCAGCATTTT.

With respect to this clone: The limits of the CDR3 on the DNA are not certain, so only TCRdb's listed CDR3 is given. The chain combines TRBV27 with TRBJ2-1; TRBD2, the D gene given by the table, was not confirmed from the DNA. The CDR3 has 17 residues if both end residues are counted. CDR1 MNHEY and CDR2 SMNVEV come from the germline V gene (reference sequence). CDR3 sequence reads: CASSSSTSGRFYNEQFF.

J is TRBJ1-3 and V is TRBV4-1; no clear D. CDR1 and CDR2 (germline): MGHRA, YSYEKL. V lost 0 bases, J lost 4 bases, and 10 bases lay in between. This CDR3 has 15 residues. CDR3 in DNA: TGCGCCAGCAGCCAAGAGGGCATGGTGGGAAACACCATATATTTT. Residues: CASSQEGMVGNTIYF.

V gene TRBV5-4 combines with J gene TRBJ2-1; 12 nucleotides agree with TRBD1. The CDR3 is 13 residues long. Per the germline V gene, CDR1 is SGHNT and CDR2 is YYREEE (reference sequence). V lost 4 bases and J lost 10; bases outside the gene matches: 3. The CDR3 protein is CASSGTGGREQFF. For the CDR3, the DNA is TGTGCCAGCAGCGGGACAGGGGGCCGGGAGCAGTTCTTC. Full variable domain (outside the CDR3, taken from reference TRBV5-4 and TRBJ2-1): ETGVTQSPTHLIKTRGQQVTLRCSSQSGHNTVSWYQQALGQGPQFIFQYYREEENGRGNFPPRFSGLQFPNYSSELNVNALELDDSALYLCASSGTGGREQFFGPGTRLTVL.

The chain couples TRBV7-2 to TRBJ1-2; D not certain. V lost 7 bases, J lost 10 bases, and 19 bases lay in between. The V gene's germline CDR1 is SGHTA and CDR2 FQGNSA. This CDR3 has 13 residues. CDR3 DNA: TGTGCCAGCACCCCAGAGGGAACGGCAGCCTACACCTTC. This translates into CASTPEGTAAYTF.

J is TRBJ1-2 and V is TRBV11-2; D not certain. Trimming took 3 bases from V and 1 from J, leaving 9 bases between them. This CDR3 contains 14 residues. Germline V gives CDR1 SGHAT, CDR2 FQNNGV. The CDR3 sequence: CASSFKPSNYGYTF. The CDR3 DNA is TGTGCCAGCAGCTTTAAACCCAGTAACTATGGCTACACCTTC.

V and J are TRBV6-1 and TRBJ2-1, with TRBD2 matching over 10 bases. Germline V gene data show CDR1 as MNHNS and CDR2 as SASEGT. Trimming cost V 3 bases and J 7 bases; bases outside gene matches: 9. The CDR3 has 16 residues. The CDR3 here is CASSDLPLAGANEQFF. The CDR3, as DNA: TGTGCCAGCAGTGACCTTCCCCTAGCGGGAGCAAATGAGCAGTTCTTC.

This clone was picked up one time. CDR3 amino acids: CAISGDRGSYEQYF. The CDR3 DNA reads TGTGCCATCAGTGGCGACAGGGGAAGCTACGAGCAGTACTTC. The chain combines TRBV10-3 with TRBJ2-7; the match to TRBD1 covers 8 bases. Germline loops: CDR1 ENHRY, CDR2 SYGVKD. The CDR3 runs to 14 residues. J was trimmed by 3 bases and V by 4 bases; bases with no gene match: 5.

The V call is TRBV4-3, the J call TRBJ2-3, with D perhaps matching TRBD2 (6 bases). The ends were cut back, 8 bases at V and 4 bases at J, with 13 bases in the middle. Germline V gene data show CDR1 as LGHNA and CDR2 as YSLEER. The length of the CDR3 is 13 residues. The CDR3 DNA reads as TGCGCCAGCTCGACTAGTACTGCAGATACGCAGTATTTT. It specifies CASSTSTADTQYF.

The chain couples TRBV10-3 to TRBJ2-1; 14 bases map to TRBD2. The V gene's germline CDR1 is ENHRY and CDR2 SYGVKD. The CDR3 length is 15 residues. Germline trimming cut 6 bases from V and 10 bases from J; bases unmatched to any gene: 8. CDR3 amino acids: CAISSGTSGSKEQFF. Written as DNA, the CDR3 is TGTGCCATCAGCTCCGGGACTAGCGGGAGTAAGGAGCAGTTCTTC.

The chain is built from TRBV14 and TRBJ2-1; 9 nucleotides match TRBD2. The CDR3 is 14 residues long. V was clipped by 4 bases and J by 10 bases; unmatched bases: 8. Per germline, CDR1 SGHDN and CDR2 FVKESK. The CDR3 region has the DNA TGTGCCAGCAGCCTCTACGGACTAGCGATGGAGCAGTTCTTC. It codes for CASSLYGLAMEQFF.

The J gene is TRBJ2-2, the V gene TRBV18; tentative D call: TRBD1 (6 bases). V was trimmed by 0 bases and J by 2 bases, leaving 10 bases between them. Germline lookup yields CDR1 KGHSH and CDR2 LQKENI. The length of the CDR3 is 16 residues. The CDR3 region is CASSPPQGLNTGELFF. The CDR3 bases are TGTGCCAGCTCACCACCACAGGGCTTAAACACCGGGGAGCTGTTTTTT. Filled out from reference TRBV18 and TRBJ2-2, the complete variable domain reads NAGVMQNPRHLVRRRGQEARLRCSPMKGHSHVYWYRQLPEEGLKFMVYLQKENIIDESGMPKERFSAEFPKEGPSILRIQQVVRGDSAAYFCASSPPQGLNTGELFFGEGSRLTVL.

The sample holds one count of this clone. The chain is built from TRBV27 and TRBJ2-1, with 9 positions matching TRBD1. The CDR3 totals 16 residues. From germline, CDR1 is MNHEY and CDR2 SMNVEV (reference sequence). V shed 2 bases and J 3 bases; nucleotides not matched to a gene: 5. In nucleotides, the CDR3 is TGTGCCAGCAGTTTAGTGGGACAGGGATACTACAATGAGCAGTTCTTC. Its protein is CASSLVGQGYYNEQFF.

This clone occurred once. The V gene is TRBV24-1, the J gene TRBJ1-5, with no clear D. Germline values: CDR1 KGHDR, CDR2 SFDVKD. Deletions cut 5 bases from V and 0 bases from J, with 7 bases between. The CDR3 is 14 residues long. CDR3 region: CATSGPSSNQPQHF. CDR3 sequence (DNA): TGTGCCACCAGTGGCCCCAGTAGCAATCAGCCCCAGCATTTT.

V usage is TRBV5-4 and J usage is TRBJ2-2, with D uncertain. The CDR3 contains 16 residues. With 0 bases removed from V and 3 bases from J, the gap between germline ends came to 12 bases. Germline-derived CDR1 and CDR2 are SGHNT and YYREEE (reference sequence). This chain's CDR3 is CASSLGEPPYTGELFF. The DNA of the CDR3 is TGTGCCAGCAGCTTGGGGGAACCCCCATACACCGGGGAGCTGTTTTTT.

The CDR3 DNA reads TGTGCCAGCAGTCCCAGGGGGGATGGCACAGATACGCAGTATTTT. This gives the protein CASSPRGDGTDTQYF. The chain uses TRBV6-5 and TRBJ2-3, with D tentatively TRBD1 (7 bases). The V gene's germline CDR1 is MNHEY and CDR2 SVGAGI. V gave up 5 bases and J gave up 1 base, with 13 bases separating them. The CDR3 has 15 residues.

The chain couples TRBV19 to TRBJ2-1; either TRBD1 or TRBD2 may fit D (5 bases each). Trimming stripped 7 bases from V and 6 bases from J, with 13 bases between. Germline V gives CDR1 LNHDA, CDR2 SQIVND (reference sequence). This CDR3 has 13 residues. The CDR3 reads CASMNRDPNEQFF. CDR3 coding DNA: TGTGCCAGTATGAACCGGGACCCCAATGAGCAGTTCTTC.

The chain has TRBV5-1 and TRBJ2-7; 9 nucleotides align to TRBD1. The CDR3 loop spans 13 amino acids. Trimming cost V 4 bases and J 10 bases; bases outside gene matches: 9. Germline V gene data show CDR1 as SGHRS and CDR2 as YFSETQ. In DNA form, the CDR3 reads TGCGCCAGCAGCCACCGGGACAGGGACAGACAGTACTTC. It encodes CASSHRDRDRQYF.

The chain uses TRBV7-2 and TRBJ1-1; D gene unclear. Germline V gene sequence: CDR1 SGHTA, CDR2 FQGNSA. This CDR3 is 13 amino acids long. The V end lost 4 bases, the J end lost 1 base, and 7 bases lay between the germline ends. CDR3 sequence: CASSYHRNTEAFF. CDR3 sequence (DNA): TGTGCCAGCAGCTACCACAGGAACACTGAAGCTTTCTTT. Supplemented by reference TRBV7-2 and TRBJ1-1, the full variable domain reads GAGVSQSPSNKVTEKGKDVELRCDPISGHTALYWYRQSLGQGLEFLIYFQGNSAPDKSGLPSDRFSAERTGGSVSTLTIQRTQQEDSAVYLCASSYHRNTEAFFGQGTRLTVV.

The rearrangement uses TRBV6-2 or TRBV6-3 and TRBJ1-1; D is unclear. The germline V gene has CDR1 MNHEY and CDR2 SVGEGT. V was shortened by 5 bases and J by 6 bases, with 10 bases between the two germline ends. This CDR3 has 12 amino acids. The CDR3 DNA reads TGTGCCAGCAGTCAACCTGTCGCTGAAGCTTTCTTT. It is translated as CASSQPVAEAFF.

The CDR3: CASGLATGTGRTTNEKLFF. CDR3 sequence (DNA): TGTGCTAGTGGTTTGGCAACCGGGACAGGGAGGACGACTAATGAAAAACTGTTTTTT. V and J are TRBV12-5 and TRBJ1-4; the match to TRBD1 covers 9 bases. The CDR3 spans 19 residues. Germline V gene sequence: CDR1 LGHNT, CDR2 FRNRAP. V shed 1 base, J shed 2 bases, and the junction held 11 bases outside the gene matches.

The chain recombines TRBV28 with TRBJ2-7; D might be TRBD2 (5 bases). Germline V lookup: CDR1 MDHEN, CDR2 SYDVKM. Trimming took off 5 bases at V and 9 bases at J, with 14 bases between the two ends. This CDR3 region has 12 residues. The CDR3 here is CASSPPGAGQYF. The CDR3 region has the DNA TGTGCCAGCAGTCCACCCGGTGCGGGGCAGTACTTC.

The V and J genes are TRBV7-7 and TRBJ2-1; weak D call: TRBD1 (5 bases). CDR3 length: 15 residues. The germline CDR1 and CDR2 sequences are SSHAT and FNYEAQ (reference sequence). The ends were cut back, 6 bases at V and 0 bases at J, with 12 bases in the middle. The CDR3 coding sequence is TGTGCCAGCAGTTTACAGGTTAGCTCCTACAATGAGCAGTTCTTC. It encodes CASSLQVSSYNEQFF.

The chain links TRBV19 to TRBJ2-5, with D perhaps TRBD1 (6 bases). CDR3 length equals 15 residues. Trimming removed 6 bases from V and 2 bases from J, with 16 bases in between. Germline lookup yields CDR1 LNHDA and CDR2 SQIVND (reference sequence). Here the CDR3 DNA reads TGTGCCAGTAGAAGGAACAGGGATTGGCAAGAGACCCAGTACTTC. Its translation is CASRRNRDWQETQYF.